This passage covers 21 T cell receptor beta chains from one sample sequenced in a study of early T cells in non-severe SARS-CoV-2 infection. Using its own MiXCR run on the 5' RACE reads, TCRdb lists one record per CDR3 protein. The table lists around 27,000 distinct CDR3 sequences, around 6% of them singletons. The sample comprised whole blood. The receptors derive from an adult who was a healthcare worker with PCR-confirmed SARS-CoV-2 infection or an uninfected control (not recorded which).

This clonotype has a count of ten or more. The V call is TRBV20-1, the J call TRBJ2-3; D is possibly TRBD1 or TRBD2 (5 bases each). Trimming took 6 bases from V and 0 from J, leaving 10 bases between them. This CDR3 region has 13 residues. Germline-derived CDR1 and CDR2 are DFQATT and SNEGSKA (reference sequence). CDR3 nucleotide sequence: TGCAGTGCAAGGGACCCGAGCACAGATACGCAGTATTTT. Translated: CSARDPSTDTQYF.

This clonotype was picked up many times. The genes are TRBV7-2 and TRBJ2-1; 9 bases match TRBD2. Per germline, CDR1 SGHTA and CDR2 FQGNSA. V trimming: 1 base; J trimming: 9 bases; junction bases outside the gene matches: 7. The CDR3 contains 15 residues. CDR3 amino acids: CASSLVASGEGEQFF. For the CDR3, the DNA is TGTGCCAGCAGCTTAGTTGCTAGCGGGGAAGGTGAGCAGTTCTTC.

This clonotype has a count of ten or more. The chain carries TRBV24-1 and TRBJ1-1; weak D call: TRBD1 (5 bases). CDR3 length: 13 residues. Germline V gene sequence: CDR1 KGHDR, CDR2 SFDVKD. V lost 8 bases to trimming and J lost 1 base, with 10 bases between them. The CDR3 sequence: CATMGEENTEAFF. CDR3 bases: TGTGCCACCATGGGGGAGGAGAACACTGAAGCTTTCTTT.

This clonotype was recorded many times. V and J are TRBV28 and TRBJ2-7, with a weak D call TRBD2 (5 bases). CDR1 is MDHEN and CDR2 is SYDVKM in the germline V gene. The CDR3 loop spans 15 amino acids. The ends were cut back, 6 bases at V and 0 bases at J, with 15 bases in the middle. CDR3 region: CASRMTSTSSYEQYF. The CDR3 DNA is TGTGCCAGCAGGATGACTTCAACTAGCTCCTACGAGCAGTACTTC.

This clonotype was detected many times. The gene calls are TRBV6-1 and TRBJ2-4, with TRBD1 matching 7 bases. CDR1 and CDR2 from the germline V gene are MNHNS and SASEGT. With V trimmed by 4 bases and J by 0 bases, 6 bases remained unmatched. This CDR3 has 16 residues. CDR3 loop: CASSGTGELAKNIQYF. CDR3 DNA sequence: TGTGCCAGCAGTGGTACAGGGGAACTAGCCAAAAACATTCAGTACTTC.

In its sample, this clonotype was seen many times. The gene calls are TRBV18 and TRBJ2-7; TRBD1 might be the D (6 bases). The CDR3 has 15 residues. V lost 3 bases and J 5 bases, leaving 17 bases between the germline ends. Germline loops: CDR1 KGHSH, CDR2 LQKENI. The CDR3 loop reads CASSPLSTGVHEQYF. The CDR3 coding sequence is TGTGCCAGCTCACCCCTATCGACAGGTGTACACGAGCAGTACTTC.

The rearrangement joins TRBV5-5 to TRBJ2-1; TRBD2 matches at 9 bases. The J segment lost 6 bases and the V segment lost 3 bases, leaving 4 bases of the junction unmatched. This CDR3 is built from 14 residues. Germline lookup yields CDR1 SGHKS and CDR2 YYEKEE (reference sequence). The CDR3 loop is CASSYSRGGNEQFF. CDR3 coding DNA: TGTGCCAGCAGCTACTCGCGGGGGGGCAATGAGCAGTTCTTC.

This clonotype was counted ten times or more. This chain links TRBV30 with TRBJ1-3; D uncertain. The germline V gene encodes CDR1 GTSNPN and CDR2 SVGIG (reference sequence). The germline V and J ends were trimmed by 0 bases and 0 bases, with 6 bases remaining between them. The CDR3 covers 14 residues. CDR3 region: CAWSVGTSGNTIYF. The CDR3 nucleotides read TGTGCCTGGAGTGTAGGCACCTCTGGAAACACCATATATTTT.

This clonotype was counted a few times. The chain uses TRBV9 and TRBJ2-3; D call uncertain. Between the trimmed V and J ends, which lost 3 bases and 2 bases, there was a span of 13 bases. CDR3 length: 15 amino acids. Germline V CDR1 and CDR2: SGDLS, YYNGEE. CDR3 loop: CASSASTRYTDTQYF. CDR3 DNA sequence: TGTGCCAGCAGCGCTTCGACACGATACACAGATACGCAGTATTTT.

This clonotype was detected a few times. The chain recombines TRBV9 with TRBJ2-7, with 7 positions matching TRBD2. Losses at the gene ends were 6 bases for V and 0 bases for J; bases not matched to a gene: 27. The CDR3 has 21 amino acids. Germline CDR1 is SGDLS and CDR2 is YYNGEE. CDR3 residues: CASNSSGGLPHSSRSSYEQYF. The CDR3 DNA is TGTGCCAGCAACTCGTCGGGAGGACTCCCGCACTCCTCCCGCAGCTCCTACGAGCAGTACTTC.

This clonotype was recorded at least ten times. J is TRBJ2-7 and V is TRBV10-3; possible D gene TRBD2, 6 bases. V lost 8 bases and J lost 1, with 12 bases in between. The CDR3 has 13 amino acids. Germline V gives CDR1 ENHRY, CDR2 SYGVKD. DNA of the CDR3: TGTGCCATCGGTCCTAGCGTTTCCTACGAGCAGTACTTC. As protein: CAIGPSVSYEQYF.

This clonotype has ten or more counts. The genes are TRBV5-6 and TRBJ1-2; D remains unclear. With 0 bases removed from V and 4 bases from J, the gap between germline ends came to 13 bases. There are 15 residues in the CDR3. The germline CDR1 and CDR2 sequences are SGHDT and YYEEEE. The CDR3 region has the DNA TGTGCCAGCAGCTTGGCGTATCCACAAACCTATGGCTACACCTTC. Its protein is CASSLAYPQTYGYTF.

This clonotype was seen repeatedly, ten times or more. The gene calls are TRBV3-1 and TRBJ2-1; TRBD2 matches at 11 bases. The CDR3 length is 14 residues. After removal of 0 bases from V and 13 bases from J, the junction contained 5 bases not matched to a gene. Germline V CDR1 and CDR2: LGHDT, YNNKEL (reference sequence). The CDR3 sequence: CASSQEQLAGVQFF. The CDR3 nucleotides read TGTGCCAGCAGCCAAGAACAACTAGCGGGAGTTCAGTTCTTC.

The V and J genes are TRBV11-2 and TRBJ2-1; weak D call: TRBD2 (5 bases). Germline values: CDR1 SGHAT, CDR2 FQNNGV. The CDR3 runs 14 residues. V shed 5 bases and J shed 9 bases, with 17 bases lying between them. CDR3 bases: TGTGCCAGCAGCCCGAGGCGGACTGCAGGTGAGCAGTTCTTC. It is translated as CASSPRRTAGEQFF.

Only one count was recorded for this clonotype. The CDR3, as DNA: TGTGCCAGCAGCTTAAAGCTCTCCCCCGATACGCAGTATTTT. Its translation: CASSLKLSPDTQYF. This chain uses TRBV7-2 with TRBJ2-3; no definite D call. The germline CDR1 and CDR2 sequences are SGHTA and FQGNSA. The CDR3 length is 14 residues. V gave up 2 bases and J gave up 6 bases, with 12 bases separating them.

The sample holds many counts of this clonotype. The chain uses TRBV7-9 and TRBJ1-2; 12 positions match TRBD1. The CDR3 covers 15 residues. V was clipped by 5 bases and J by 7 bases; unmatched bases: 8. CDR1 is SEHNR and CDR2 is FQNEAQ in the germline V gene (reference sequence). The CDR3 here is CASSTAGTGGLGYTF. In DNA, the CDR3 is TGTGCCAGCAGCACTGCCGGGACAGGGGGCCTTGGCTACACCTTC.

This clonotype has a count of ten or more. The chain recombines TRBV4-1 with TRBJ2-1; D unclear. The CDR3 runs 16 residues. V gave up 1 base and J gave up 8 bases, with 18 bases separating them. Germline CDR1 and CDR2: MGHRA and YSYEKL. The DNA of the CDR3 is TGCGCCAGCAGCCAAGTGAGGCTTCTAGTTTACCATGAGCAGTTCTTC. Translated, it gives CASSQVRLLVYHEQFF.

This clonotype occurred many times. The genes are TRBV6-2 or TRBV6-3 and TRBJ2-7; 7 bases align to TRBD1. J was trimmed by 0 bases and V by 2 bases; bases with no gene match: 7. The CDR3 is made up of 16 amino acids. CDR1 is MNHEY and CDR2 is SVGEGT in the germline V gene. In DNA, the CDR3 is TGTGCCAGCAGTTACCCGGAGACAGGGAACTCCTACGAGCAGTACTTC. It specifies CASSYPETGNSYEQYF.

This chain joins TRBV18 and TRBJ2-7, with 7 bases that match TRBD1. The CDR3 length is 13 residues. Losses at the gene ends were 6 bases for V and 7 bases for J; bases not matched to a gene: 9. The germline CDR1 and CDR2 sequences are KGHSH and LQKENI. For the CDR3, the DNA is TGTGCCAGCTCTCCCGGACAGGAGCGTGAGCAGTACTTC. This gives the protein CASSPGQEREQYF.

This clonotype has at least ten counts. The CDR3 region is CSVARNLYNEQFF. CDR3 DNA sequence: TGCAGCGTAGCCCGGAACCTCTACAATGAGCAGTTCTTC. The chain combines TRBV29-1 with TRBJ2-1; D remains unclear. Germline CDR1 SQVTM, CDR2 ANQGSEA. Trimming cost V 6 bases and J 3 bases, with 12 bases left between them. This CDR3 has 13 residues.

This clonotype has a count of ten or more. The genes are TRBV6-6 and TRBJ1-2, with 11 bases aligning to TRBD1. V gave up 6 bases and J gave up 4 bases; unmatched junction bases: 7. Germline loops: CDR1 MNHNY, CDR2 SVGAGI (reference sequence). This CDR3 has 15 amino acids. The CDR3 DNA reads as TGTGCCAGCAGCCTCCGGACAGGGGGCGGCTATGGCTACACCTTC. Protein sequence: CASSLRTGGGYGYTF.